The clone carrying this TCR beta chain was observed once. V lost 6 bases, J lost 5 bases, and 19 bases lay in between. CDR1 is MNHEY and CDR2 is SVGAGI in the germline V gene. The CDR3 consists of 15 residues. This sample was taken from a study of blood T cell repertoires in COVID-19. Clones were sequenced by immunoSEQ multiplex PCR, and TCRdb holds only the in-frame ones, with some missing. The sample yields about 88,000 clones, about 83% seen once. The specimen was peripheral blood. V and J are TRBV6-5 and TRBJ2-5, with D possibly TRBD1 on 6 matching bases. This TCR was sampled from a woman between 65 and 79 years old with acute or convalescent COVID-19. In nucleotides, the CDR3 is TGTGCCAGCAGCTTTAACAGGGATTCGGTGGAGACCCAGTACTTC. Translating it yields CASSFNRDSVETQYF.